The TCR beta chain described here comes from a study of shared T cell receptors in the human thymus. Germline V gives CDR1 SEHNR, CDR2 FQNEAQ (reference sequence). V lost 0 bases to trimming and J lost 0 bases, with 15 bases between them. The CDR3 covers 18 residues. Here immunoSEQ multiplex PCR was the method, and the copy in TCRdb shows in-frame clones only, minus some. The table records about 730,000 clones, 70% to 90% of them present only once. These same data were also listed under a study on human thymus T cells. That report notes: From resections taken during corrective heart surgery, the thymus tissue was obtained. In thymic and blood repertoires alike, V and J usage looked biased. Thymic repertoires of unrelated individuals were reported in related research to overlap highly.

The chain uses TRBV7-9 and TRBJ1-5; D is uncertain. This clonotype was sampled from a girl under three years old with a congenital heart defect. The sequencing input was thymocytes. The DNA for the CDR3 is TGTGCCAGCAGCTTAGCGGCAGGAACACCCGATAGCAATCAGCCCCAGCATTTT. It specifies CASSLAAGTPDSNQPQHF. The whole variable domain, remainder taken from reference TRBV7-9 and TRBJ1-5, is DTGVSQNPRHKITKRGQNVTFRCDPISEHNRLYWYRQTLGQGPEFLTYFQNEAQLEKSRLLSDRFSAERPKGSFSTLEIQRTEQGDSAMYLCASSLAAGTPDSNQPQHFGDGTRLSIL.